Below, 30 T cell receptor beta chains from the same sample are listed, as sequenced in a study of identical twins. Via MiXCR, TCRdb re-called the 5' RACE reads, giving one row per CDR3 protein. The sample lists 1.5 million to 2 million distinct CDR3 sequences, roughly a third occurring once. Sequenced: cord blood. All receptors derive from a newborn girl in good health.

About this clonotype: A single base separates this from a much larger clone, so it may be a read error. The chain combines TRBV29-1 with TRBJ2-1, with D perhaps assigned TRBD1 or TRBD2 (5 bases each). CDR1 and CDR2 (germline): SQVTM, ANQGSEA. This CDR3 has 13 residues. V lost 7 bases and J lost 1, with 11 bases in between. The CDR3 DNA sequence: TGCAGCGGTGGGGACGGATCCTACAATGAGCAGTTCTTC. This encodes CSGGDGSYNEQFF.

The V and J genes are TRBV7-3 and TRBJ2-1; TRBD2 agrees at 14 bases. The CDR3 loop spans 15 amino acids. Looked up from germline, CDR1 is SGHTA and CDR2 is FQGTGA. V lost 5 bases, J lost 13 bases, and 10 bases stayed unmatched. The CDR3 coding sequence is TGTGCCAGCAGCCCACAAGGGACTAGCGGGGGTCTTCAGTTCTTC. The encoded protein is CASSPQGTSGGLQFF.

This clonotype was seen repeatedly, ten times or more. The chain uses TRBV6-6 and TRBJ2-3; 7 nucleotides match TRBD1. CDR1 and CDR2 from the germline V gene are MNHNY and SVGAGI (reference sequence). V lost 6 bases and J lost 2; bases outside the gene matches: 8. This CDR3 has 15 residues. CDR3 nucleotides: TGTGCCAGCAGCCGGGACAGCCTACCCACAGATACGCAGTATTTT. As protein: CASSRDSLPTDTQYF.

The V call is TRBV19, the J call TRBJ2-3, with D tentatively TRBD2 (5 bases). The V gene lost 4 bases and the J gene lost 5 bases, with 13 bases spanning the gap. In germline, CDR1 is LNHDA, CDR2 SQIVND (reference sequence). The CDR3 loop spans 14 amino acids. The CDR3 region is CASSTQTREDTQYF. CDR3 bases: TGTGCCAGTAGTACTCAAACACGGGAAGATACGCAGTATTTT.

This clonotype was picked up many times. The rearrangement joins TRBV2 to TRBJ2-3, with 13 bases identical to TRBD2. The CDR3 has 16 amino acids. CDR1 SNHLY and CDR2 FYNNEI come from the germline V gene. J was trimmed by 2 bases and V by 5 bases; bases with no gene match: 4. In DNA, the CDR3 is TGTGCCAGCAGTCGACTAGCGGGGGGCTTCACAGATACGCAGTATTTT. This gives the protein CASSRLAGGFTDTQYF.

J is TRBJ2-3 and V is TRBV5-5; TRBD1 matches at 9 bases. Germline V gene data show CDR1 as SGHKS and CDR2 as YYEKEE (reference sequence). Trimming cost V 4 bases and J 1 base; bases outside gene matches: 4. This CDR3 has 15 amino acids. CDR3: CASSGQGLGTDTQYF. The CDR3 DNA is TGTGCCAGCAGCGGACAGGGGTTGGGCACAGATACGCAGTATTTT.

This clonotype was counted only a few times. The chain combines TRBV12-3 or TRBV12-4 with TRBJ1-1, with 8 nucleotides matching TRBD1. This CDR3 is built from 14 residues. Unmatched junction bases numbered 6, after V lost 6 bases and J lost 3 bases. This CDR3 is CASSHTGGHTEAFF. CDR3 coding DNA: TGTGCCAGCAGCCATACAGGGGGTCACACTGAAGCTTTCTTT.

The rearrangement links TRBV20-1 to TRBJ2-2; TRBD2 aligns across 14 bases. The V gene's germline CDR1 is DFQATT and CDR2 SNEGSKA (reference sequence). The CDR3 loop spans 18 amino acids. The CDR3 protein is CRAPDPGLAGVIPGELFF. The DNA of the CDR3 is TGCAGAGCCCCAGATCCGGGACTAGCGGGAGTAATCCCCGGGGAGCTGTTTTTT.

The chain couples TRBV11-2 to TRBJ1-1, with unresolved D. Germline V CDR1 and CDR2: SGHAT, FQNNGV. This CDR3 spans 19 amino acids. V lost 2 bases to trimming and J lost 0 bases, with 22 bases between them. CDR3 loop: CASSLMSAGPSLMNTEAFF. CDR3 nucleotide sequence: TGTGCCAGCAGCTTAATGTCAGCAGGCCCCTCCCTCATGAACACTGAAGCTTTCTTT. Full variable domain (rest looked up from reference TRBV11-2 and TRBJ1-1): EAGVAQSPRYKIIEKRQSVAFWCNPISGHATLYWYQQILGQGPKLLIQFQNNGVVDDSQLPKDRFSAERLKGVDSTLKIQPAKLEDSAVYLCASSLMSAGPSLMNTEAFFGQGTRLTVV.

The rearrangement joins TRBV9 to TRBJ2-7; 11 bases map to TRBD2. The DNA end is more similar to TRBJ2-5, so the J call may be wrong. CDR3 size: 16 residues. Germline V gene data show CDR1 as SGDLS and CDR2 as YYNGEE. CDR3 amino acids: CASSPTSGSVGETQYF. CDR3 in DNA: TGTGCCAGCAGCCCCACTAGCGGGAGTGTGGGTGAGACCCAGTACTTC.

The table lists this clonotype with a few counts. The chain employs TRBV5-1 and TRBJ2-6; D remains ambiguous. The V gene lost 4 bases and the J gene lost 0 bases, with 8 bases spanning the gap. The V gene's germline CDR1 is SGHRS and CDR2 YFSETQ. CDR3 length equals 15 residues. In DNA, the CDR3 is TGCGCCAGCAGCCTTGCCTACTCTGGGGCCAACGTCCTGACTTTC. Translating it yields CASSLAYSGANVLTF.

The J gene is TRBJ1-2, the V gene TRBV20-1; 9 bases line up with TRBD1. This CDR3 is 13 amino acids long. Germline values: CDR1 DFQATT, CDR2 SNEGSKA (reference sequence). The V gene end was trimmed by 6 bases and the J gene end by 5 bases; junction bases not matched to a gene: 7. The CDR3 DNA sequence: TGCAGTGCGGGACAGGGCTTTCGATATGGCTACACCTTC. This gives the protein CSAGQGFRYGYTF.

This sequence joins TRBV30 and TRBJ2-1; weak D call: TRBD1 (5 bases). The J call may be faulty, since TRBJ2-7 better matches the DNA end. Germline CDR1 is GTSNPN and CDR2 is SVGIG (reference sequence). The CDR3 runs to 12 residues. The CDR3 protein is CAWSVLRVEQYF. The CDR3 region has the DNA TGTGCCTGGAGTGTACTCAGGGTCGAGCAGTACTTC.

The genes are TRBV27 and TRBJ2-7; D may be TRBD2 (5 bases). The germline V gene encodes CDR1 MNHEY and CDR2 SMNVEV (reference sequence). V shed 6 bases and J shed 6 bases, with 21 bases lying between them. This CDR3 region has 15 residues. The CDR3 loop is CASSPLSPPTSEQYF. The CDR3 coding sequence is TGTGCCAGCAGCCCCCTGTCACCCCCAACTAGCGAGCAGTACTTC.

This clonotype has a handful of counts. The rearrangement uses TRBV10-1 and TRBJ1-2; D might be TRBD1 (5 bases). Trimming pared 7 bases from V and 6 bases from J, leaving 15 bases between. Germline CDR1 WNHNN, CDR2 SYGVQD (reference sequence). CDR3 length equals 13 residues. CDR3 region: CASTRGGEDGYTF. In nucleotides, the CDR3 is TGCGCCAGCACCAGAGGAGGGGAAGATGGCTACACCTTC.

J is TRBJ1-4 and V is TRBV7-9; D might be TRBD1 (5 bases). Trimming removed 5 bases from V and 0 bases from J, with 10 bases in between. The V gene's germline CDR1 is SEHNR and CDR2 FQNEAQ (reference sequence). The CDR3 contains 15 residues. The CDR3 here is CASSPTGTTNEKLFF. CDR3 DNA sequence: TGTGCCAGCAGCCCCACAGGCACAACTAATGAAAAACTGTTTTTT.

This rearrangement joins TRBV10-3 to TRBJ1-1; no clear D gene. Germline-derived CDR1 and CDR2 are ENHRY and SYGVKD. The V and J ends lost 3 bases and 1 base respectively, with 6 bases between them. The CDR3 has 13 amino acids. This CDR3 reads CAISELENTEAFF. The CDR3 nucleotides read TGTGCCATCAGTGAATTGGAGAACACTGAAGCTTTCTTT.

V gene TRBV28 combines with J gene TRBJ2-5; D not certain. The ends were cut back, 4 bases at V and 11 bases at J, with 8 bases in the middle. The germline CDR1 and CDR2 sequences are MDHEN and SYDVKM. The length of the CDR3 is 10 residues. The CDR3 DNA follows: TGTGCCAGCAGTTACAAAGGGCAGTACTTC. It yields the protein CASSYKGQYF. The entire variable domain, with the rest obtained from reference TRBV28 and TRBJ2-5, is as follows: DVKVTQSSRYLVKRTGEKVFLECVQDMDHENMFWYRQDPGLGLRLIYFSYDVKMKEKGDIPEGYSVSREKKERFSLILESASTNQTSMYLCASSYKGQYFGPGTRLLVL.

The chain is built from TRBV18 and TRBJ1-5; tentatively, D is TRBD1 (6 bases). Trimming shortened V by 3 bases and J by 4 bases, and 22 bases separated the two germline ends. CDR3 length: 18 residues. Germline loops: CDR1 KGHSH, CDR2 LQKENI. The CDR3 protein is CASSPLGRGNIVNQPQHF. In DNA form, the CDR3 reads TGTGCCAGCTCACCCCTGGGCAGGGGAAATATTGTTAATCAGCCCCAGCATTTT.

J is TRBJ2-5 and V is TRBV2, with D perhaps matching TRBD1 (6 bases). Germline values: CDR1 SNHLY, CDR2 FYNNEI. V shed 2 bases and J shed 11 bases, with 18 bases lying between them. The CDR3 has 14 residues. CDR3: CASSEWGRSDEQYF. In DNA, the CDR3 is TGTGCCAGCAGTGAATGGGGGCGGTCGGATGAGCAGTACTTC.

The chain joins TRBV20-1 to TRBJ2-7, with D possibly matching TRBD2 (6 bases). This CDR3 is built from 15 residues. V lost 3 bases and J lost 2, with 17 bases in between. Germline loops: CDR1 DFQATT, CDR2 SNEGSKA (reference sequence). DNA of the CDR3: TGCAGTGCTAGCGGGGCCGGGACTTCCCCCTACGAGCAGTACTTC. Protein sequence: CSASGAGTSPYEQYF.

The chain is built from TRBV11-1 and TRBJ2-1; 11 nucleotides align to TRBD2. CDR3 length: 16 amino acids. Germline CDR1 and CDR2: SGHAT and FQDESV (reference sequence). V shed 0 bases and J 5 bases; nucleotides not matched to a gene: 3. CDR3 nucleotide sequence: TGTGCCAGCAGCTTAGCGGTAGCGGGGGGGCACAATGAGCAGTTCTTC. As protein: CASSLAVAGGHNEQFF.

This sequence joins TRBV23-1 and TRBJ1-5, with a weak D call TRBD1 (5 bases). TRBV23-1 is noted as an ORF with a role that remains uncertain. Trimming took off 1 base at V and 14 bases at J, with 21 bases between the two ends. The CDR3 runs to 15 residues. Here the CDR3 reads CASSQWDLPRSREHF. CDR3 DNA: TGCGCCAGCAGTCAATGGGACTTGCCTAGGAGTCGGGAGCATTTT.

A few counts support this clonotype. V gene TRBV12-3 or TRBV12-4 combines with J gene TRBJ2-3; tentative D call: TRBD1 (6 bases). The V end was cut by 3 bases, the J end by 1 base, with 17 bases between. There are 17 residues in the CDR3. CDR3 in amino acids: CASSLTTRGHRTDTQYF. CDR3 DNA: TGTGCCAGCAGTTTGACCACTAGGGGACATCGCACAGATACGCAGTATTTT.

The genes are TRBV4-2 and TRBJ2-7; maybe TRBD2 (6 bases). Germline CDR1 LGHNA, CDR2 YNFKEQ. The V end lost 3 bases, the J end lost 2 bases, and 20 bases lay between the germline ends. The CDR3 sequence is 17 residues long. CDR3 loop: CASSHGTGRDSTYEQYF. The CDR3 DNA follows: TGTGCCAGCAGCCATGGCACGGGAAGGGACTCCACCTACGAGCAGTACTTC.

The rearrangement joins TRBV27 to TRBJ2-1, with a weak D call TRBD2 (6 bases). This CDR3 has 12 residues. The V gene lost 8 bases and the J gene lost 6 bases, with 11 bases spanning the gap. Per germline, CDR1 MNHEY and CDR2 SMNVEV (reference sequence). In nucleotides, the CDR3 is TGTGCCAGCCGGGACTCCCTCAATGAGCAGTTCTTC. It codes for CASRDSLNEQFF.

This clonotype has just a few counts. The CDR3 DNA sequence: TGCAGTGCTAGAGAGGGAAAATCACCCCTCCACTTT. It translates to CSAREGKSPLHF. This rearrangement joins TRBV20-1 to TRBJ1-6; no clear D gene. V lost 0 bases and J lost 10, with 7 bases in between. This CDR3 spans 12 amino acids. CDR1 is DFQATT and CDR2 is SNEGSKA in the germline V gene (reference sequence).

The CDR3 DNA reads TGTGCCAGCAGCGGAGGGTTTCCCTCGGTAGACACCATATATTTT. Its translation: CASSGGFPSVDTIYF. This chain joins TRBV7-9 and TRBJ1-3; D gene ambiguous. Germline lookup yields CDR1 SEHNR and CDR2 FQNEAQ (reference sequence). The CDR3 extends over 15 amino acids. Trimming shortened V by 5 bases and J by 8 bases, and 19 bases separated the two germline ends.

The chain couples TRBV20-1 to TRBJ2-7; possible D gene TRBD1, 5 bases. CDR1 is DFQATT and CDR2 is SNEGSKA in the germline V gene (reference sequence). The CDR3 has 15 residues. V was trimmed by 0 bases and J by 7 bases, leaving 19 bases between them. The CDR3 is CSARDHPGNHNEQYF. CDR3 coding DNA: TGCAGTGCTAGAGATCATCCAGGGAACCACAATGAGCAGTACTTC.

This clonotype was found a few times. V and J are TRBV5-1 and TRBJ2-2; 7 positions match TRBD1. Unmatched junction bases numbered 7, after V lost 3 bases and J lost 5 bases. This CDR3 is 15 amino acids long. The germline gives CDR1 SGHRS, CDR2 YFSETQ. The CDR3 nucleotides read TGCGCCAGCAGCTGGCAGGACAGGACTACCGGGGAGCTGTTTTTT. It codes for CASSWQDRTTGELFF.